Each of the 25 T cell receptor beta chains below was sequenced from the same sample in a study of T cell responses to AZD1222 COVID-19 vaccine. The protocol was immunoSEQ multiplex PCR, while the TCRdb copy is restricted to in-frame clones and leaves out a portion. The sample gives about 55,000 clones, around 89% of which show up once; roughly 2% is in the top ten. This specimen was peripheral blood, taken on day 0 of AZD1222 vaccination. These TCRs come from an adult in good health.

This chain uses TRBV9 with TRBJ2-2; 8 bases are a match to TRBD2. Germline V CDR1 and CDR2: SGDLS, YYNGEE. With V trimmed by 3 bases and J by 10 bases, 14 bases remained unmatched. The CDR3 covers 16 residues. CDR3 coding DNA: TGTGCCAGCAGCGCCGGGTGGGGACTAGTTACGATGGAGCTGTTTTTT. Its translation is CASSAGWGLVTMELFF. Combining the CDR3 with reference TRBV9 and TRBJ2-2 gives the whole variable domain DSGVTQTPKHLITATGQRVTLRCSPRSGDLSVYWYQQSLDQGLQFLIQYYNGEERAKGNILERFSAQQFPDLHSELNLSSLELGDSALYFCASSAGWGLVTMELFFGEGSRLTVL.

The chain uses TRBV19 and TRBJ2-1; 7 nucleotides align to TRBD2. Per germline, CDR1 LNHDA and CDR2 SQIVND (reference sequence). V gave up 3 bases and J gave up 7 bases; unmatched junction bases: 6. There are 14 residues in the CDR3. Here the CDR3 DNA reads TGTGCCAGTAGTATGAGGGAGGGCTATAATGAGCAGTTCTTC. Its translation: CASSMREGYNEQFF.

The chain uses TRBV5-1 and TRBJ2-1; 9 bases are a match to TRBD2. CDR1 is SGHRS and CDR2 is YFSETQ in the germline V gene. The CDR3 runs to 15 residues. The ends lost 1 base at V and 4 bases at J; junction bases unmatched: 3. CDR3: CASSLQTSGYNEQFF. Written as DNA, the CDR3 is TGCGCCAGCAGCTTGCAGACTAGCGGATACAATGAGCAGTTCTTC.

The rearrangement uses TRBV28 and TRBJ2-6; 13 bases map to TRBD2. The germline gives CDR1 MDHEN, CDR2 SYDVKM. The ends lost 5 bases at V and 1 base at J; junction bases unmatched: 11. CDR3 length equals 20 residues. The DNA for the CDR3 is TGTGCCAGCAGTAGGGACAAGGGACTAGCGGGATGGTCTGGGGCCAACGTCCTGACTTTC. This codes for CASSRDKGLAGWSGANVLTF.

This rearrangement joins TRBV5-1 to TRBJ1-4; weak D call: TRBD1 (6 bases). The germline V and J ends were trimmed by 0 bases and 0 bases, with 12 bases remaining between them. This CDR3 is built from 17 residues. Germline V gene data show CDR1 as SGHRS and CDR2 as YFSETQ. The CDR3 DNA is TGCGCCAGCAGCTTGGCGGGACACTTTGCAACTAATGAAAAACTGTTTTTT. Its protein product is CASSLAGHFATNEKLFF.

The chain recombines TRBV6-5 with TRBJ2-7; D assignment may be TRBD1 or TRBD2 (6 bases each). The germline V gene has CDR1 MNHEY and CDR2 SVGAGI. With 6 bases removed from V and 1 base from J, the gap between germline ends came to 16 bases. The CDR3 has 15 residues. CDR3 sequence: CASSPDRRGSYEQYF. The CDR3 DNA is TGTGCCAGCAGCCCAGACAGGCGGGGTTCCTACGAGCAGTACTTC.

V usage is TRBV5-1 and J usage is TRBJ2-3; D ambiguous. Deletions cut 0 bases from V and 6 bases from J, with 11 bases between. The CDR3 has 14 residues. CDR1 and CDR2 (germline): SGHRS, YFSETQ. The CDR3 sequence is CASSLGARPDTQYF. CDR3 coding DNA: TGCGCCAGCAGCTTGGGAGCGCGTCCGGATACGCAGTATTTT.

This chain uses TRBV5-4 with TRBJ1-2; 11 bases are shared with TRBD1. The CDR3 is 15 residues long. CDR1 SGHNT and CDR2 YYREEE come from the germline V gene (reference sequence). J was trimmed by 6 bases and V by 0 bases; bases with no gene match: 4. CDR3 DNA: TGTGCCAGCAGCTTGGTACAGGACAGGGGGCATGGCTACACCTTC. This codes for CASSLVQDRGHGYTF. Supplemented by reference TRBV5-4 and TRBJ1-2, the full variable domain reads ETGVTQSPTHLIKTRGQQVTLRCSSQSGHNTVSWYQQALGQGPQFIFQYYREEENGRGNFPPRFSGLQFPNYSSELNVNALELDDSALYLCASSLVQDRGHGYTFGSGTRLTVV.

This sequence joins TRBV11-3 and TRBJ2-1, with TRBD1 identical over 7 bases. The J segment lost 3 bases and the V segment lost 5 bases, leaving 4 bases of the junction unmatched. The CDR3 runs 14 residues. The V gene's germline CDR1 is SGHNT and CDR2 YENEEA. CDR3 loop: CASSRRDSYNEQFF. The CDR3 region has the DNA TGTGCCAGCAGCCGACGGGACAGCTACAATGAGCAGTTCTTC.

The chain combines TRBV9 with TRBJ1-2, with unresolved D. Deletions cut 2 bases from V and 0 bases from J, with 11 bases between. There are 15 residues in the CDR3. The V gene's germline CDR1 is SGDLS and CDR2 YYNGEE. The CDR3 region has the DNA TGTGCCAGCAGCGTCGGGCGGATTACTAACTATGGCTACACCTTC. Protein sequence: CASSVGRITNYGYTF.

The CDR3: CASSSGQFTDTQYF. The CDR3, as DNA: TGTGCCAGCAGCTCGGGACAGTTCACAGATACGCAGTATTTT. The chain is built from TRBV7-3 and TRBJ2-3, with 7 bases identical to TRBD1. The CDR3 runs 14 residues. Germline V gives CDR1 SGHTA, CDR2 FQGTGA. Trimming cost V 4 bases and J 2 bases; bases outside gene matches: 3.

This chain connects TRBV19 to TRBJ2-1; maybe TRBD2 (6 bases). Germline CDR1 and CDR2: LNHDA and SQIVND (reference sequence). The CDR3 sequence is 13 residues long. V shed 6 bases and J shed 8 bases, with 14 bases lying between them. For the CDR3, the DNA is TGTGCCAGTAGCGCCGGGAGAGGCGATGAGCAGTTCTTC. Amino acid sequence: CASSAGRGDEQFF.

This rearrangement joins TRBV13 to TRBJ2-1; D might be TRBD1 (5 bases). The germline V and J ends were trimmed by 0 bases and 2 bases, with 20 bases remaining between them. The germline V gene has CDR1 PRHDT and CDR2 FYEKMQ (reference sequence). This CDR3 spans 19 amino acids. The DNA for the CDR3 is TGTGCCAGCAGCTTAGGGTCGGGTCATCGGTGGGGCACCTACAATGAGCAGTTCTTC. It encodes CASSLGSGHRWGTYNEQFF.

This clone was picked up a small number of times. The CDR3 bases are TGTGCCAGCAGTTCGCCCCTAGCGGGAGTAAGAGAGACCCAGTACTTC. Its translation: CASSSPLAGVRETQYF. The rearrangement uses TRBV28 and TRBJ2-5; TRBD2 aligns across 10 bases. This CDR3 region has 16 residues. Germline V gene sequence: CDR1 MDHEN, CDR2 SYDVKM. V lost 4 bases, J lost 4 bases, and 9 bases stayed unmatched.

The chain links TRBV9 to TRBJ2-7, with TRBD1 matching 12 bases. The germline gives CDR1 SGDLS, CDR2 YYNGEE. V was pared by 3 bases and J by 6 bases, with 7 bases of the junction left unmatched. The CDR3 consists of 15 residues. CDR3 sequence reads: CASSGMGQGASEQYF. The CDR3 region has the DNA TGTGCCAGCAGCGGTATGGGACAGGGGGCTTCCGAGCAGTACTTC.

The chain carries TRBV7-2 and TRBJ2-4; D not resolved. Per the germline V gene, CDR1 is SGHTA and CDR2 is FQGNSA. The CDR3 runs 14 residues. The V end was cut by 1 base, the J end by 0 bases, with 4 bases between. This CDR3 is CASSLGVAKNIQYF. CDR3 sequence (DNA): TGTGCCAGCAGCTTAGGGGTAGCCAAAAACATTCAGTACTTC.

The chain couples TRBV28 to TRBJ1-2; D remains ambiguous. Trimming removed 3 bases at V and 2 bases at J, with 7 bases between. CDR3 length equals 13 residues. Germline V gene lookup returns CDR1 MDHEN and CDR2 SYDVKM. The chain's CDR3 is CASSLGTNYGYTF. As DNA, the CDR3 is TGTGCCAGCAGTTTGGGAACAAACTATGGCTACACCTTC.

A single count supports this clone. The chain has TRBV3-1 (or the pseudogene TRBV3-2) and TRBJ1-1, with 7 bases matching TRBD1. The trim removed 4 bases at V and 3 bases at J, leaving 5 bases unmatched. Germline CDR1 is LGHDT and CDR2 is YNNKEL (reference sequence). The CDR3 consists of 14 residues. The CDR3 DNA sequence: TGTGCCAGCAGCCTTCTTCAGGGGGACACTGAAGCTTTCTTT. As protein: CASSLLQGDTEAFF.

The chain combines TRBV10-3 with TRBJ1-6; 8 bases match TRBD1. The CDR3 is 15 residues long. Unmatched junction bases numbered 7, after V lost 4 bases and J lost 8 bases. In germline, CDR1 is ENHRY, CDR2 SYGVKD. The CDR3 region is CAISARTGKDSPLHF. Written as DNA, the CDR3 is TGTGCCATCAGTGCCCGGACAGGGAAGGATTCACCCCTCCACTTT.

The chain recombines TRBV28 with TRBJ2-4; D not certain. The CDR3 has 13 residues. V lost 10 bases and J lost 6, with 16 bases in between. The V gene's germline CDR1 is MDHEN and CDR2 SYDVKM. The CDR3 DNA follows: TGTGCCACCTCTGAGGCTGCCGTAAACATTCAGTACTTC. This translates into CATSEAAVNIQYF. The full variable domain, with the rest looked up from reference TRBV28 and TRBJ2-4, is DVKVTQSSRYLVKRTGEKVFLECVQDMDHENMFWYRQDPGLGLRLIYFSYDVKMKEKGDIPEGYSVSREKKERFSLILESASTNQTSMYLCATSEAAVNIQYFGAGTRLSVL.

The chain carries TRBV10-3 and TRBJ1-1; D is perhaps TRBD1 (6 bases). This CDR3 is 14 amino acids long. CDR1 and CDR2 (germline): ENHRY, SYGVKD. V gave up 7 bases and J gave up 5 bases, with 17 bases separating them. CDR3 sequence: CAITAGQGFTEAFF. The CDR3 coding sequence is TGTGCCATCACAGCGGGACAAGGGTTTACTGAAGCTTTCTTT.

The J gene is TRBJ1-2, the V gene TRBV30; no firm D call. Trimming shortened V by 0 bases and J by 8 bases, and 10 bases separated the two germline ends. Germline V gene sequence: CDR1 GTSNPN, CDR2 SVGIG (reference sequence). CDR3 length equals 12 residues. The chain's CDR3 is CAWSVSLAGYTF. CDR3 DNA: TGTGCCTGGAGTGTATCCCTCGCCGGCTACACCTTC.

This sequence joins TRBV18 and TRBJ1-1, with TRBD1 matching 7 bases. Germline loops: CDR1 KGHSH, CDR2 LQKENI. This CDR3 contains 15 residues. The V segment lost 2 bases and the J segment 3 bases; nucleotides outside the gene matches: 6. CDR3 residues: CASSPFDDRDTEAFF. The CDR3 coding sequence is TGTGCCAGCTCACCATTCGACGACAGGGACACTGAAGCTTTCTTT.

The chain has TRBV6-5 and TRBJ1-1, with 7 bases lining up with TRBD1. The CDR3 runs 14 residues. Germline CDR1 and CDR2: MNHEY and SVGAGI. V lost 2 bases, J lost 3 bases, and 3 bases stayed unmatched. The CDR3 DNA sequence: TGTGCCAGCAGTTACGGCAGGGGGGACACTGAAGCTTTCTTT. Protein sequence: CASSYGRGDTEAFF.

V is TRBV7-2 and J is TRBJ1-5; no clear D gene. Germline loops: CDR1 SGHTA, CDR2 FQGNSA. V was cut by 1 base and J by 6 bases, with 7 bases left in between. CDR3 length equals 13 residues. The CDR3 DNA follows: TGTGCCAGCAGCTTAGATGGCTCTCAGCCCCAGCATTTT. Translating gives CASSLDGSQPQHF.